This passage covers 10 T cell receptor beta chains from one sample sequenced in a study of identical twins. TCRdb independently ran MiXCR on the 5' RACE reads; one entry per CDR3 protein. The sample has 500,000 to 650,000 distinct CDR3 sequences, under 25% seen once. The sample was also reused in another study, on yellow fever vaccine responses in identical twins.

The sample was CD4+ T cells sorted from blood. All receptors come from a woman in her late teens or twenties in good health.

The chain carries TRBV27 and TRBJ2-6, with 10 bases fitting TRBD1. The CDR3 runs 21 residues. J was trimmed by 2 bases and V by 4 bases; bases with no gene match: 17. Germline CDR1 is MNHEY and CDR2 is SMNVEV (reference sequence). CDR3 in amino acids: CASSSVLRPGQGTAGANVLTF. In DNA, the CDR3 is TGTGCCAGCAGTTCCGTGCTTAGACCGGGACAGGGGACAGCTGGGGCCAACGTCCTGACTTTC. Supplemented by reference TRBV27 and TRBJ2-6, the full variable domain reads EAQVTQNPRYLITVTGKKLTVTCSQNMNHEYMSWYRQDPGLGLRQIYYSMNVEVTDKGDVPEGYKVSRKEKRNFPLILESPSPNQTSLYFCASSSVLRPGQGTAGANVLTFGAGSRLTVL.

The CDR3 nucleotides are TGTGCCAGCAGTCCCAAGGGTCTGTGGGGGGGGACCGGGGAGCTGTTTTTT. Protein sequence: CASSPKGLWGGTGELFF. The chain is built from TRBV12-3 or TRBV12-4 and TRBJ2-2; the match to TRBD2 covers 7 bases. The CDR3 extends over 17 amino acids. The V and J ends lost 5 bases and 5 bases, in that order; junction bases with no gene match: 14.

The chain has TRBV20-1 and TRBJ1-1, with 7 nucleotides matching TRBD1. Germline-derived CDR1 and CDR2 are DFQATT and SNEGSKA (reference sequence). Trimming took 4 bases from V and 1 from J; bases not matched to a gene: 6. The CDR3 runs to 14 residues. The CDR3 coding sequence is TGCAGTGCTACTTGGACAGGACCGAACACTGAAGCTTTCTTT. It yields the protein CSATWTGPNTEAFF.

The rearrangement links TRBV7-8 to TRBJ2-1; 7 bases map to TRBD1. Germline CDR1 reads SGHVS; CDR2 reads FQNEAQ. The junction had 12 bases not matched to a gene; V was cut back by 5 bases and J by 2 bases. The CDR3 extends over 17 amino acids. The CDR3 bases are TGTGCCAGCAGCCAAGGACTGGACAGGCTTACCTACAATGAGCAGTTCTTC. The encoded protein is CASSQGLDRLTYNEQFF.

This clonotype has more than one count but fewer than ten. The chain links TRBV25-1 to TRBJ1-1; 7 bases line up with TRBD1. This CDR3 comprises 14 residues. Germline trimming cut 9 bases from V and 1 base from J; bases unmatched to any gene: 8. Germline V CDR1 and CDR2: MGHDK, SYGVNS. CDR3 protein: CARTGQSANTEAFF. The DNA of the CDR3 is TGTGCCAGAACGGGACAGAGTGCGAACACTGAAGCTTTCTTT.

The chain employs TRBV15 and TRBJ2-1, with 10 bases identical to TRBD2. Trimming at V came to 1 base and at J to 6 bases, leaving 0 bases not matched to a gene. The CDR3 totals 14 residues. CDR1 and CDR2 (germline): LNHNV, YYDKDF (reference sequence). In DNA, the CDR3 is TGTGCCACCAGCAGAGGACTAGCGGGCAATGAGCAGTTCTTC. This encodes CATSRGLAGNEQFF.

This clonotype was seen more than once but under ten times. The CDR3 sequence is CASSLGTSGSLQFF. In nucleotides, the CDR3 is TGTGCCAGCAGCTTAGGTACTAGCGGGAGTCTACAGTTCTTC. The V and J genes are TRBV11-3 and TRBJ2-1; 11 bases agree with TRBD2. The CDR3 runs 14 residues. J lost 13 bases, V lost 1 base, and 6 bases had no gene match. Germline CDR1 and CDR2: SGHNT and YENEEA.

The chain is built from TRBV12-3 or TRBV12-4 and TRBJ1-1; no firm D call. The CDR3 extends over 13 amino acids. V was cut by 1 base and J by 8 bases, with 11 bases left in between. Written as DNA, the CDR3 is TGTGCCAGCAGTTTAGTGCCGGAGGGCGAAGCTTTCTTT. It encodes CASSLVPEGEAFF.

This clonotype was counted a few times. This sequence joins TRBV29-1 and TRBJ2-7, with 9 bases aligning to TRBD1. The CDR3 covers 14 residues. From germline, CDR1 is SQVTM and CDR2 ANQGSEA. V lost 6 bases, J lost 2 bases, and 8 bases stayed unmatched. In DNA, the CDR3 is TGCAGCGTGGGAAGACAGGGGGACACCTACGAGCAGTACTTC. Protein sequence: CSVGRQGDTYEQYF.

The table lists this clonotype with many counts. This chain uses TRBV12-3 or TRBV12-4 with TRBJ2-1; 11 nucleotides agree with TRBD1. This CDR3 has 15 residues. Unmatched junction bases numbered 6, after V lost 6 bases and J lost 5 bases. The CDR3 sequence: CASSRTGGGHNEQFF. As DNA, the CDR3 is TGTGCCAGCAGCAGGACAGGGGGCGGCCACAATGAGCAGTTCTTC.